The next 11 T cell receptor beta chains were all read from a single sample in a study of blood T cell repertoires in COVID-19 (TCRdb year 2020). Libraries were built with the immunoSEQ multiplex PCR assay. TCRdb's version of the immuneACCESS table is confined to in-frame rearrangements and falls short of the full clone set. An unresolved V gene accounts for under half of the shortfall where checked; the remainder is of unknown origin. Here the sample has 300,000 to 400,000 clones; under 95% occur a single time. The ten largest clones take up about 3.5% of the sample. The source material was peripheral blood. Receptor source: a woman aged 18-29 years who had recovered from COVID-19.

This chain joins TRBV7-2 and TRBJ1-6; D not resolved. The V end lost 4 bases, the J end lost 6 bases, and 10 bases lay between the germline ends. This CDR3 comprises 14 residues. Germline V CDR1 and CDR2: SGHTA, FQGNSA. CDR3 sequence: CASSYLGGNSPLHF. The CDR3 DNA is TGTGCCAGCAGCTATCTAGGTGGTAATTCACCCCTCCACTTT.

This CDR3 is CASSFRGLTYNEQFF. CDR3 in DNA: TGTGCCAGCAGCTTTAGAGGATTAACCTACAATGAGCAGTTCTTC. This chain uses TRBV5-6 with TRBJ2-1; D gene ambiguous. The CDR3 is made up of 15 amino acids. Trimming cost V 2 bases and J 2 bases, with 11 bases left between them. Germline CDR1 reads SGHDT; CDR2 reads YYEEEE.

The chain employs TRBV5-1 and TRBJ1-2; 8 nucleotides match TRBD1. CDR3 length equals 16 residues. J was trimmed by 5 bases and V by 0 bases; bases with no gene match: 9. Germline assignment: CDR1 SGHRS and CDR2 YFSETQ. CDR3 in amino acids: CASSLATGTGVYGYTF. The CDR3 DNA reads TGCGCCAGCAGCTTGGCTACCGGGACAGGAGTTTATGGCTACACCTTC.

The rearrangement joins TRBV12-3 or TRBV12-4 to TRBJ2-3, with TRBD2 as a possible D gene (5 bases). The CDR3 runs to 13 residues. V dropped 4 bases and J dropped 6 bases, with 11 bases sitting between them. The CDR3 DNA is TGTGCCAGCAGTTCTGGACTGATTGATACGCAGTATTTT. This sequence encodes CASSSGLIDTQYF.

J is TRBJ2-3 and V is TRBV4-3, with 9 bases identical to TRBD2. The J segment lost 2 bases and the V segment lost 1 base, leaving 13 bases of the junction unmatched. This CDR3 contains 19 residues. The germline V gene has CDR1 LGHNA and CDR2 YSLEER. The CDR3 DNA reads TGCGCCAGCAGCCAAGTTCCCGGCCCCGCTAGCGGGAACACAGATACGCAGTATTTT. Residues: CASSQVPGPASGNTDTQYF.

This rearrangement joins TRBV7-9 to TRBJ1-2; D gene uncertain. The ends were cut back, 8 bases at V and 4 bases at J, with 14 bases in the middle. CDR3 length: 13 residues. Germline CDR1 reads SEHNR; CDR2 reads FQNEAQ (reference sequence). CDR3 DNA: TGTGCCAGCCGGAGCGGGTCCCTCTATGGCTACACCTTC. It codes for CASRSGSLYGYTF.

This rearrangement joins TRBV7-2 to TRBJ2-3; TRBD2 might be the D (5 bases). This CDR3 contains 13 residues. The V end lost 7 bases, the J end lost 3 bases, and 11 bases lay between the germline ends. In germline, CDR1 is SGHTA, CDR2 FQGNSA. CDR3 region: CASTRESTDTQYF. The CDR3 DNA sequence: TGTGCCAGCACTCGGGAATCGACAGATACGCAGTATTTT.

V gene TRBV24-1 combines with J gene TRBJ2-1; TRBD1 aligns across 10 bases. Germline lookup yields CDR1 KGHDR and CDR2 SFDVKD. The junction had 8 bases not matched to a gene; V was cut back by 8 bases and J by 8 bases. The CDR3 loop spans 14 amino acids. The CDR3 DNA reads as TGTGCCACCAACGGGGACAGGGGTGTGGATGAGCAGTTCTTC. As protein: CATNGDRGVDEQFF.

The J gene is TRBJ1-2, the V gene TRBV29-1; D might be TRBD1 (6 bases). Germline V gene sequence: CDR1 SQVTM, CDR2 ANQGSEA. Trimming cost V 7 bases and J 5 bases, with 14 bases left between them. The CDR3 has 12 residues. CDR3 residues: CSALGTTYGYTF. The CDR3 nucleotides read TGCAGCGCCTTAGGGACAACATATGGCTACACCTTC.

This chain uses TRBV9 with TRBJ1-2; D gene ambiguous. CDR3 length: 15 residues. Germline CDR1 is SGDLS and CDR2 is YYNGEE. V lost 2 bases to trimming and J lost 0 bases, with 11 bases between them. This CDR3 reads CASSVVADPNYGYTF. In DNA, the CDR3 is TGTGCCAGCAGCGTTGTGGCAGATCCTAACTATGGCTACACCTTC.

CDR3 region: CASSPGLSNQPQHF. For the CDR3, the DNA is TGTGCCAGCTCACCGGGCTTAAGCAATCAGCCCCAGCATTTT. V usage is TRBV18 and J usage is TRBJ1-5; D not certain. The CDR3 loop spans 14 amino acids. The germline V gene has CDR1 KGHSH and CDR2 LQKENI. Trimming cost V 3 bases and J 1 base, with 7 bases left between them.